Below are 28 T cell receptor beta chains sequenced from a single sample in a study of beta chain features in type 1 diabetes. The entirety of the isolated RNA underwent reverse transcription, so expressed TCRB transcripts were sequenced. Generated by immunoSEQ multiplex PCR, the TCRdb table keeps only in-frame clones and is missing some. The sample contains more than 300,000 clones, around 7.6% of which appear only once. Sequencing used central memory CD4+ T cells from blood. The receptor set was obtained from a woman under 30 in good health.

This clone was seen at least ten times. The chain couples TRBV7-9 to TRBJ2-5; 8 bases are shared with TRBD2. Trimming at V came to 3 bases and at J to 2 bases, leaving 11 bases not matched to a gene. The CDR3 is 17 amino acids. Per germline, CDR1 SEHNR and CDR2 FQNEAQ (reference sequence). DNA for the CDR3: TGTGCCAGCAGCTTTGGTGTTGGCGGGAGGCGGCAAGAGACCCAGTACTTC. Protein: CASSFGVGGRRQETQYF.

The CDR3 is CSVDTGARYEQYF. Written as DNA, the CDR3 is TGCAGCGTTGACACAGGGGCTCGCTACGAGCAGTACTTC. The chain couples TRBV29-1 to TRBJ2-5; 7 nucleotides agree with TRBD1. The DNA end is a closer match to TRBJ2-7, so the J assignment may be wrong. This CDR3 is built from 13 residues. Germline CDR1 SQVTM, CDR2 ANQGSEA.

This clone was found many times. The chain joins TRBV29-1 to TRBJ1-2; tentatively, D is TRBD1 (5 bases). Looked up from germline, CDR1 is SQVTM and CDR2 is ANQGSEA. V was shortened by 6 bases and J by 7 bases, with 15 bases between the two germline ends. The CDR3 spans 12 residues. The CDR3 reads CSVASLRAGYTF. CDR3 coding DNA: TGCAGCGTAGCGAGTCTCAGGGCTGGCTACACCTTC. The full variable domain, in which reference TRBV29-1 and TRBJ1-2 provide the parts outside the CDR3, is SAVISQKPSRDICQRGTSLTIQCQVDSQVTMMFWYRQQPGQSLTLIATANQGSEATYESGFVIDKFPISRPNLTFSTLTVSNMSPEDSSIYLCSVASLRAGYTFGSGTRLTVV.

The chain is built from TRBV28 and TRBJ2-7, with D possibly TRBD1 on 5 matching bases. There are 15 residues in the CDR3. CDR1 MDHEN and CDR2 SYDVKM come from the germline V gene. Trimming removed 4 bases at V and 0 bases at J, with 13 bases between. CDR3: CASSYYRSLSYEQYF. In DNA form, the CDR3 reads TGTGCCAGCAGTTACTACAGGTCCCTCTCCTACGAGCAGTACTTC.

Comments on this clone: Different DNA sequences within this sample yield the same CDR3. The rearrangement joins TRBV27 to TRBJ1-5, with D hard to call. Deletions cut 2 bases from V and 3 bases from J, with 8 bases between. Per the germline V gene, CDR1 is MNHEY and CDR2 is SMNVEV (reference sequence). The CDR3 covers 14 residues. The CDR3 region has the DNA TGTGCCAGCAGTTTAGGCAGATACAATCAGCCCCAGCATTTT. Amino acids: CASSLGRYNQPQHF.

V is TRBV2 and J is TRBJ2-5; no reliable D call. CDR1 and CDR2 (germline): SNHLY, FYNNEI. Trimming removed 6 bases from V and 5 bases from J, with 13 bases in between. The CDR3 spans 13 residues. For the CDR3, the DNA is TGTGCCAGCAGGACCTATAGGACGGAGACCCAGTACTTC. Translated, it gives CASRTYRTETQYF.

The V call is TRBV5-6, the J call TRBJ2-7; 9 bases align to TRBD2. Germline V gives CDR1 SGHDT, CDR2 YYEEEE. V lost 4 bases and J lost 10; bases outside the gene matches: 9. There are 13 residues in the CDR3. The CDR3 region has the DNA TGTGCCAGCAGCATCGGGACTAGCAGGTCCCAGTACTTC. Translating gives CASSIGTSRSQYF. The variable domain in full, with the rest retrieved from reference TRBV5-6 and TRBJ2-7, is DAGVTQSPTHLIKTRGQQVTLRCSPKSGHDTVSWYQQALGQGPQFIFQYYEEEERQRGNFPDRFSGHQFPNYSSELNVNALLLGDSALYLCASSIGTSRSQYFGPGTRLTVT.

This clone was counted between two and nine times. The gene calls are TRBV15 and TRBJ2-4; D not certain. The germline V gene encodes CDR1 LNHNV and CDR2 YYDKDF (reference sequence). Trimming left V 6 bases short and J 3 bases short, with 18 bases between. The CDR3 length is 16 residues. The CDR3: CATSNGKKNIKNIQYF. Here the CDR3 DNA reads TGTGCCACCAGTAACGGCAAAAAAAATATCAAAAACATTCAGTACTTC.

The chain uses TRBV2 and TRBJ2-7; TRBD2 aligns across 9 bases. V lost 6 bases and J lost 4; bases outside the gene matches: 7. The germline V gene encodes CDR1 SNHLY and CDR2 FYNNEI. The CDR3 is 14 residues long. This chain's CDR3 is CASRDMAGGYEQYF. DNA for the CDR3: TGTGCCAGCAGGGATATGGCGGGAGGGTACGAGCAGTACTTC.

This rearrangement joins TRBV5-6 to TRBJ1-2; D unresolved. This CDR3 contains 14 residues. Per the germline V gene, CDR1 is SGHDT and CDR2 is YYEEEE. Trimming stripped 0 bases from V and 3 bases from J, with 9 bases between. Written as DNA, the CDR3 is TGTGCCAGCAGCTTGGGGGGTTTAGACTATGGCTACACCTTC. Translated: CASSLGGLDYGYTF.

This clone was detected a few times. The chain links TRBV28 to TRBJ2-1, with no clear D. CDR1 and CDR2 (germline): MDHEN, SYDVKM. Trimming removed 4 bases at V and 11 bases at J, with 9 bases between. The CDR3 contains 11 residues. CDR3 protein: CASSSRQKQFF. CDR3 DNA sequence: TGTGCCAGCAGTTCCCGACAAAAGCAGTTCTTC.

In its sample, this clone was seen a few times. The chain has TRBV27 and TRBJ2-1; D is perhaps TRBD1 (7 bases). This CDR3 spans 14 amino acids. Germline loops: CDR1 MNHEY, CDR2 SMNVEV (reference sequence). Trimming took 10 bases from V and 3 from J, leaving 16 bases between them. The CDR3 DNA reads TGTGCCATCTCTCGCGGGGACAGCTACAATGAGCAGTTCTTC. This codes for CAISRGDSYNEQFF.

This clone was counted a few times. The rearrangement uses TRBV7-2 and TRBJ1-2; D is perhaps TRBD1 (5 bases). The CDR3 runs 14 residues. Trimming shortened V by 5 bases and J by 4 bases, and 14 bases separated the two germline ends. Germline loops: CDR1 SGHTA, CDR2 FQGNSA. The CDR3 spells CASSPGLPAYGYTF. The CDR3, as DNA: TGTGCCAGCAGCCCGGGACTTCCCGCCTATGGCTACACCTTC.

The V call is TRBV5-1, the J call TRBJ2-5; 8 bases align to TRBD2. The V gene's germline CDR1 is SGHRS and CDR2 YFSETQ. The CDR3 covers 16 residues. V gave up 3 bases and J gave up 2 bases; unmatched junction bases: 9. The CDR3 nucleotides are TGCGCCAGCAGCTCGGGGAAGTTAGCGGGACAAGAGACCCAGTACTTC. Its protein is CASSSGKLAGQETQYF.

V gene TRBV29-1 combines with J gene TRBJ2-7; 7 positions match TRBD1. V lost 7 bases, J lost 0 bases, and 9 bases stayed unmatched. The CDR3 spans 14 residues. Germline V gives CDR1 SQVTM, CDR2 ANQGSEA. The CDR3 here is CSAWTGPSSYEQYF. CDR3 nucleotides: TGCAGCGCCTGGACAGGCCCGAGCTCCTACGAGCAGTACTTC.

This clone was found many times. For the CDR3, the DNA is TGTGCCAGCAGCCCCCCGACAGGGGTGAACACTGAAGCTTTCTTT. Protein product: CASSPPTGVNTEAFF. The rearrangement links TRBV11-2 to TRBJ1-1; 8 bases agree with TRBD1. The junction had 5 bases not matched to a gene; V was cut back by 5 bases and J by 0 bases. The germline V gene has CDR1 SGHAT and CDR2 FQNNGV. The CDR3 runs to 15 residues.

This clone was observed a handful of times. This chain uses TRBV27 with TRBJ1-2; no reliable D call. The ends were cut back, 3 bases at V and 8 bases at J, with 13 bases in the middle. The CDR3 is 13 residues long. Germline loops: CDR1 MNHEY, CDR2 SMNVEV (reference sequence). CDR3 coding DNA: TGTGCCAGCAGTTTCGGCCAGCTCGGGGGCTACACCTTC. Translated: CASSFGQLGGYTF.

The chain links TRBV18 to TRBJ2-5; no definite D call. This CDR3 is 13 amino acids long. Trimming took off 5 bases at V and 5 bases at J, with 12 bases between the two ends. Germline loops: CDR1 KGHSH, CDR2 LQKENI. The CDR3 here is CASSVDGWETQYF. The CDR3 region has the DNA TGTGCCAGCTCAGTGGACGGATGGGAGACCCAGTACTTC.

The chain recombines TRBV2 with TRBJ2-2, with TRBD2 as a possible D gene (5 bases). V was shortened by 6 bases and J by 1 base, with 24 bases between the two germline ends. The CDR3 spans 19 residues. CDR1 and CDR2 from the germline V gene are SNHLY and FYNNEI. DNA of the CDR3: TGTGCCAGCAGGCTGCGGGCTAGATCCCTTCCCCTGAACACCGGGGAGCTGTTTTTT. Its translation: CASRLRARSLPLNTGELFF.

The chain recombines TRBV7-3 with TRBJ1-1; 7 nucleotides line up with TRBD1. With 5 bases clipped from V and 5 bases from J, the junction kept 8 bases outside the gene matches. CDR1 is SGHTA and CDR2 is FQGTGA in the germline V gene. The CDR3 totals 14 residues. In DNA, the CDR3 is TGTGCCAGCAGCGCATCCGGGACAGAAACTGAAGCTTTCTTT. Translated, it gives CASSASGTETEAFF.

The CDR3 sequence is CASSPPQRGTHRNQPQHF. The CDR3 DNA follows: TGTGCCAGTAGTCCCCCCCAAAGGGGGACCCATAGGAATCAGCCCCAGCATTTT. The V and J genes are TRBV19 and TRBJ1-5; possible D gene TRBD1, 6 bases. This CDR3 is built from 18 residues. CDR1 is LNHDA and CDR2 is SQIVND in the germline V gene (reference sequence). Trimming took 5 bases from V and 4 from J, leaving 24 bases between them.

The V and J genes are TRBV25-1 and TRBJ1-1; D unresolved. This CDR3 has 15 amino acids. Trimming left V 5 bases short and J 10 bases short, with 23 bases between. The germline CDR1 and CDR2 sequences are MGHDK and SYGVNS. DNA of the CDR3: TGTGCCAGCAGTCCTCGGACTGACCGAATAAGGGCAGCTTTCTTT. Translated: CASSPRTDRIRAAFF. The entire variable domain, with the rest obtained from reference TRBV25-1 and TRBJ1-1, is as follows: EADIYQTPRYLVIGTGKKITLECSQTMGHDKMYWYQQDPGMELHLIHYSYGVNSTEKGDLSSESTVSRIRTEHFPLTLESARPSHTSQYLCASSPRTDRIRAAFFGQGTRLTVV.

This clone has only a few counts. The chain links TRBV4-3 to TRBJ2-3; no definite D call. Germline V CDR1 and CDR2: LGHNA, YSLEER. V lost 1 base to trimming and J lost 4 bases, with 9 bases between them. The CDR3 has 14 residues. Written as DNA, the CDR3 is TGCGCCAGCAGCCAAGTATGGCCCTCAGATACGCAGTATTTT. This sequence encodes CASSQVWPSDTQYF.

This chain links TRBV7-3 with TRBJ2-3; D perhaps matches TRBD2 (6 bases). This CDR3 contains 14 residues. Germline CDR1 and CDR2: SGHTA and FQGTGA. V lost 8 bases, J lost 0 bases, and 12 bases lay in between. CDR3 sequence (DNA): TGTGCCAGCGGGCTAGCGCATAGCACAGATACGCAGTATTTT. It specifies CASGLAHSTDTQYF.

V and J are TRBV4-1 and TRBJ2-2; weak D call: TRBD2 (5 bases). The germline V gene has CDR1 MGHRA and CDR2 YSYEKL. With 1 base removed from V and 4 bases from J, the gap between germline ends came to 13 bases. There are 16 residues in the CDR3. The CDR3 loop is CASSQVRVAGTGELFF. The DNA of the CDR3 is TGCGCCAGCAGCCAAGTGAGGGTTGCAGGCACCGGGGAGCTGTTTTTT.

This chain joins TRBV28 and TRBJ2-6; D is unresolved. Trimming took off 3 bases at V and 2 bases at J, with 8 bases between the two ends. The CDR3 covers 15 residues. The germline CDR1 and CDR2 sequences are MDHEN and SYDVKM. The CDR3 region has the DNA TGTGCCAGCAGTTTTCGTAACCCTGGGGCCAACGTCCTGACTTTC. As protein: CASSFRNPGANVLTF.

In its sample, this clone was seen many times. The J gene is TRBJ2-3, the V gene TRBV10-3; perhaps TRBD2 as D (6 bases). The V gene's germline CDR1 is ENHRY and CDR2 SYGVKD. The CDR3 loop spans 15 amino acids. Trimming cost V 0 bases and J 1 base, with 8 bases left between them. Here the CDR3 DNA reads TGTGCCATCAGTGAGTCCGGGAGTCGCACAGATACGCAGTATTTT. Its translation: CAISESGSRTDTQYF.

The rearrangement joins TRBV6-1 to TRBJ1-1; TRBD1 is a possible D gene (6 bases). The CDR3 sequence is 14 residues long. Trimming stripped 10 bases from V and 1 base from J, with 16 bases between. CDR1 and CDR2 from the germline V gene are MNHNS and SASEGT. The CDR3 reads CATKPTGRNTEAFF. For the CDR3, the DNA is TGTGCCACTAAACCTACAGGGCGGAACACTGAAGCTTTCTTT.